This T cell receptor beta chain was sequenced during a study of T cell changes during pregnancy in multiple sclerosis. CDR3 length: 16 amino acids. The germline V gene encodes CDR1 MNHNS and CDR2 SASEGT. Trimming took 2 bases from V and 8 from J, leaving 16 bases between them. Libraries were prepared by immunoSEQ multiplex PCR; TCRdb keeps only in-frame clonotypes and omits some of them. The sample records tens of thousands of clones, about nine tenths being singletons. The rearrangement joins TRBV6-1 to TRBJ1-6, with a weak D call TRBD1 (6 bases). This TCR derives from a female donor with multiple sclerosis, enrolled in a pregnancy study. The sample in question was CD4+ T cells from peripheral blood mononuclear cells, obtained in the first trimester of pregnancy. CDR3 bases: TGTGCCAGCAGTGAACTTTTTCGGGACACCGATTCACCCCTCCACTTT. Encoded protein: CASSELFRDTDSPLHF.